This passage covers 7 T cell receptor beta chains from one sample sequenced in a study of T cell responses to AZD1222 COVID-19 vaccine. Clones were sequenced by immunoSEQ multiplex PCR, and TCRdb holds only the in-frame ones, with some missing. In the table there are 150,000 or so clones, roughly 92% of which are singletons. The input for sequencing was peripheral blood, taken on day 0 of AZD1222 vaccination. These receptors came from an adult in good health.

The chain carries TRBV6-5 and TRBJ2-7, with 8 nucleotides matching TRBD1. The V gene's germline CDR1 is MNHEY and CDR2 SVGAGI. J gave up 1 base and V 8 bases, and 7 bases lay outside the gene matches. This CDR3 comprises 14 residues. CDR3 sequence: CASCRDRTSYEQYF. Written as DNA, the CDR3 is TGTGCCAGCTGCCGGGACAGGACTTCCTACGAGCAGTACTTC.

V gene TRBV28 combines with J gene TRBJ1-6, with D hard to call. V was trimmed by 3 bases and J by 11 bases, leaving 14 bases between them. CDR3 length: 14 amino acids. Germline CDR1 is MDHEN and CDR2 is SYDVKM. The CDR3 sequence is CASSLPKGLAPLHF. The CDR3, as DNA: TGTGCCAGCAGTTTGCCTAAAGGGTTAGCACCCCTCCACTTT.

V gene TRBV5-4 combines with J gene TRBJ2-5, with a weak D call TRBD2 (7 bases). The germline V gene encodes CDR1 SGHNT and CDR2 YYREEE (reference sequence). This CDR3 spans 15 amino acids. V was trimmed by 2 bases and J by 5 bases, leaving 16 bases between them. The chain's CDR3 is CASSFRWGGGETQYF. As DNA, the CDR3 is TGTGCCAGCAGCTTTCGATGGGGGGGCGGGGAGACCCAGTACTTC.

V gene TRBV9 combines with J gene TRBJ1-1; D is perhaps TRBD1 (5 bases). This CDR3 spans 15 amino acids. The germline gives CDR1 SGDLS, CDR2 YYNGEE. V dropped 4 bases and J dropped 0 bases, with 13 bases sitting between them. In DNA, the CDR3 is TGTGCCAGCAGCCCCCGGGGGGAAATGAACACTGAAGCTTTCTTT. As protein: CASSPRGEMNTEAFF.

The J gene is TRBJ2-3, the V gene TRBV13; 11 nucleotides agree with TRBD1. Germline V CDR1 and CDR2: PRHDT, FYEKMQ (reference sequence). V lost 5 bases and J lost 1; bases outside the gene matches: 8. The CDR3 covers 17 residues. CDR3 nucleotides: TGTGCCAGCAGCCAACCGGACAGGGGGCGCGGCACAGATACGCAGTATTTT. Translation gives CASSQPDRGRGTDTQYF.

This rearrangement joins TRBV2 to TRBJ1-1; D remains ambiguous. This CDR3 is built from 8 residues. V was cut by 4 bases and J by 10 bases, with 1 base left in between. Per germline, CDR1 SNHLY and CDR2 FYNNEI. The CDR3 region has the DNA TGTGCCAGCAGTGGAGCTTTCTTT. Translating gives CASSGAFF.

V gene TRBV30 combines with J gene TRBJ2-7, with 11 positions matching TRBD2. Trimming took 3 bases from V and 5 from J; bases not matched to a gene: 6. Germline V gene sequence: CDR1 GTSNPN, CDR2 SVGIG (reference sequence). The CDR3 spans 14 residues. CDR3 loop: CAWSRGTSGHEQYF. For the CDR3, the DNA is TGTGCCTGGAGCCGCGGGACTAGCGGCCACGAGCAGTACTTC.